This TCR beta chain was recovered during a study of blood T cell repertoires in COVID-19. As for the study in general: Donors in the United States, Italy and Spain gave samples during acute or convalescent COVID-19.

The CDR3 covers 14 residues. V lost 4 bases to trimming and J lost 1 base, with 10 bases between them. Per the germline V gene, CDR1 is WSHSY and CDR2 is SAAADI. As handled by the study authors: It was from reference gene primer amplification that nucleated cell counts were estimated. Clones were sequenced by immunoSEQ multiplex PCR, and TCRdb holds only the in-frame ones, with some missing. The V and J calls and clone size were taken over from that table, and D and trimming were inferred from the DNA. The sample contains about 430,000 clones, about 90% of which appear only once. The sample was peripheral blood. The chain joins TRBV10-2 to TRBJ1-1; no clear D. This sequence was found in a man between 18 and 29 years old with COVID-19, enrolled during active disease. The CDR3: CASSVRAPNTEAFF. DNA of the CDR3: TGCGCCAGCAGTGTGAGGGCCCCGAACACTGAAGCTTTCTTT.